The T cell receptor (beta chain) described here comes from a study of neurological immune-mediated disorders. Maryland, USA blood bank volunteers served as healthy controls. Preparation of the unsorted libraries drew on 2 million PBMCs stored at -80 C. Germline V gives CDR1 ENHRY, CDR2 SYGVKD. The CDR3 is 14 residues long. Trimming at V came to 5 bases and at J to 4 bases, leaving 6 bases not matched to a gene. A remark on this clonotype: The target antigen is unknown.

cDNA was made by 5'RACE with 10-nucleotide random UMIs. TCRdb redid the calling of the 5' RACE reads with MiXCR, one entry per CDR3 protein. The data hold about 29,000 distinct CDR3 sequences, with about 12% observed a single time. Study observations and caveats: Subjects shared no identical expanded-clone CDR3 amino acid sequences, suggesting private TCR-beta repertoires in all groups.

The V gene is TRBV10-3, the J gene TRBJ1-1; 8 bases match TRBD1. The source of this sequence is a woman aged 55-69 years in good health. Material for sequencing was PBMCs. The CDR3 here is CAISPTDRGTEAFF. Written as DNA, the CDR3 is TGTGCCATCAGTCCCACCGACAGGGGCACTGAAGCTTTCTTT.